Listed below are T cell receptor beta chains from one sample, sequenced in a study of blood T cell repertoires in COVID-19. Sequencing used immunoSEQ multiplex PCR; TCRdb keeps in-frame clones, though not all of them. The sample lists 200,000 to 250,000 clones, around 86% seen once, with over 4.5% in the top ten. The sequenced material came from peripheral blood. Receptors originate from a man at least 80 years old with acute or convalescent COVID-19. Each CDR3 is given with its conserved first and last residue. A D gene is named only where the DNA matches it firmly. Clone size is shown for a subset of rows, as once, few, many or a class of expanded clone.

D gene: .; V gene: TRBV28; J gene: TRBJ2-7; clone size: .; CDR3 protein: CASTLAGYYSYEQYF; CDR3 DNA: TGTGCCAGCACCCTTGCAGGGTACTACTCCTACGAGCAGTACTTC
D gene: .; V gene: TRBV6-1; J gene: TRBJ1-4; clone size: .; CDR3 protein: CASSDRGRTNEKLFF; CDR3 DNA: TGTGCCAGCAGTGATCGGGGGAGAACTAATGAAAAACTGTTTTTT
D gene: TRBD1; V gene: TRBV10-3; J gene: TRBJ1-3; clone size: .; CDR3 protein: CAISEGQGYGNTIYF; CDR3 DNA: TGTGCCATCAGTGAAGGACAGGGGTATGGAAACACCATATATTTT
D gene: TRBD1; V gene: TRBV5-4; J gene: TRBJ2-1; clone size: once; CDR3 protein: CASAPAGTGGRNEQFF; CDR3 DNA: TGTGCCAGCGCCCCCGCGGGGACAGGGGGTAGGAATGAGCAGTTCTTC
D gene: .; V gene: TRBV4-1; J gene: TRBJ2-1; clone size: .; CDR3 protein: CASSQDPLYTYNEQFF; CDR3 DNA: TGCGCCAGCAGCCAAGATCCCTTATACACCTACAATGAGCAGTTCTTC
D gene: .; V gene: TRBV18; J gene: TRBJ2-3; clone size: .; CDR3 protein: CASSPPNREWDTQYF; CDR3 DNA: TGTGCCAGCTCACCACCGAACAGGGAGTGGGATACGCAGTATTTT
D gene: .; V gene: TRBV3-1/TRBV3-2; J gene: TRBJ1-3; clone size: .; CDR3 protein: CASSPRGTINSGNTIYF; CDR3 DNA: TGTGCCAGCAGCCCAAGGGGAACGATAAACTCTGGAAACACCATATATTTT
D gene: TRBD1; V gene: TRBV4-2; J gene: TRBJ2-1; clone size: .; CDR3 protein: CASSQGQGAHNEQFF; CDR3 DNA: TGTGCCAGCAGCCAAGGACAGGGGGCCCACAATGAGCAGTTCTTC
D gene: .; V gene: TRBV6-5; J gene: TRBJ2-2; clone size: once; CDR3 protein: CATRQFSNTGELFF; CDR3 DNA: TGTGCCACACGACAGTTTTCCAACACCGGGGAGCTGTTTTTT
D gene: .; V gene: TRBV19; J gene: TRBJ1-2; clone size: .; CDR3 protein: CASNQGGVNYGYTF; CDR3 DNA: TGTGCCAGTAATCAGGGAGGTGTAAACTATGGCTACACCTTC
D gene: .; V gene: TRBV5-1; J gene: TRBJ1-2; clone size: .; CDR3 protein: CASSPDRKNYGYTF; CDR3 DNA: TGCGCCAGCAGCCCCGACAGGAAAAACTATGGCTACACCTTC
D gene: .; V gene: TRBV7-6; J gene: TRBJ2-2; clone size: .; CDR3 protein: CASSLASNTGELFF; CDR3 DNA: TGTGCCAGCAGCTTAGCCAGTAACACCGGGGAGCTGTTTTTT
D gene: .; V gene: TRBV5-1; J gene: TRBJ1-2; clone size: once; CDR3 protein: CASSLDRVYGYTF; CDR3 DNA: TGCGCCAGCAGCTTGGACAGGGTCTATGGCTACACCTTC
D gene: .; V gene: TRBV5-1; J gene: TRBJ1-1; clone size: few; CDR3 protein: CASSLAPGNTEAFF; CDR3 DNA: TGCGCCAGCAGCTTGGCCCCAGGGAACACTGAAGCTTTCTTT
D gene: TRBD2; V gene: TRBV2; J gene: TRBJ2-1; clone size: once; CDR3 protein: CASSVAGGNNEQFF; CDR3 DNA: TGTGCCAGCAGTGTGGCGGGAGGGAACAATGAGCAGTTCTTC
D gene: .; V gene: TRBV7-8; J gene: TRBJ2-1; clone size: .; CDR3 protein: CASSYQFYEQFF; CDR3 DNA: TGTGCCAGCAGTTACCAGTTCTATGAGCAGTTCTTC
D gene: TRBD1; V gene: TRBV19; J gene: TRBJ1-5; clone size: .; CDR3 protein: CASSGTAKYKQPQHF; CDR3 DNA: TGTGCCAGTAGTGGGACAGCTAAGTACAAGCAGCCCCAGCATTTT
D gene: .; V gene: TRBV30; J gene: TRBJ2-6; clone size: .; CDR3 protein: CAGAPGWPSGANVLTF; CDR3 DNA: TGTGCCGGGGCCCCCGGGTGGCCGTCTGGGGCCAACGTCCTGACTTTC
D gene: TRBD2; V gene: TRBV11-2; J gene: TRBJ2-3; clone size: .; CDR3 protein: CASSLVSSGNPYTQYF; CDR3 DNA: TGTGCCAGCAGCTTAGTGTCTAGCGGAAATCCCTATACGCAGTATTTT
D gene: .; V gene: TRBV9; J gene: TRBJ2-2; clone size: .; CDR3 protein: CASSVTTNTGELFF; CDR3 DNA: TGTGCCAGCAGCGTTACTACGAACACCGGGGAGCTGTTTTTT
D gene: TRBD2; V gene: TRBV28; J gene: TRBJ2-5; clone size: .; CDR3 protein: CASSFTLAGGEETQYF; CDR3 DNA: TGTGCCAGCAGTTTTACACTAGCGGGAGGGGAAGAGACCCAGTACTTC
D gene: TRBD2; V gene: TRBV30; J gene: TRBJ2-2; clone size: .; CDR3 protein: CAWSVGAGGYTGELFF; CDR3 DNA: TGTGCCTGGAGTGTAGGAGCGGGAGGCTACACCGGGGAGCTGTTTTTT
D gene: TRBD1; V gene: TRBV14; J gene: TRBJ1-4; clone size: .; CDR3 protein: CASSQAGTGNEKLFF; CDR3 DNA: TGTGCCAGCAGCCAAGCAGGGACAGGGAATGAAAAACTGTTTTTT
D gene: .; V gene: TRBV7-2; J gene: TRBJ1-4; clone size: few; CDR3 protein: CASSLVWGPNEKLFF; CDR3 DNA: TGTGCCAGCAGCTTAGTTTGGGGGCCTAATGAAAAACTGTTTTTT
D gene: .; V gene: TRBV6-5; J gene: TRBJ2-7; clone size: few; CDR3 protein: CASRGTGQSYEQYF; CDR3 DNA: TGTGCCAGCAGGGGAACCGGACAGTCCTACGAGCAGTACTTC
D gene: TRBD2; V gene: TRBV28; J gene: TRBJ2-3; clone size: .; CDR3 protein: CASTSLGERGTTSTDTQYF; CDR3 DNA: TGTGCCAGCACCAGCCTGGGGGAGCGGGGTACGACTAGCACAGATACGCAGTATTTT
D gene: .; V gene: TRBV27; J gene: TRBJ2-3; clone size: .; CDR3 protein: CASSFSGSRTDTQYF; CDR3 DNA: TGTGCCAGCAGTTTTTCGGGGTCTCGCACAGATACGCAGTATTTT
D gene: TRBD1; V gene: TRBV2; J gene: TRBJ1-5; clone size: few; CDR3 protein: CASSRQGAGQPQHF; CDR3 DNA: TGTGCCAGCAGTAGACAGGGGGCGGGTCAGCCCCAGCATTTT
D gene: .; V gene: TRBV7-2; J gene: TRBJ2-2; clone size: .; CDR3 protein: CASSTNPGFTGELFF; CDR3 DNA: TGTGCCAGCAGCACAAATCCAGGGTTCACCGGGGAGCTGTTTTTT
D gene: TRBD1; V gene: TRBV5-1; J gene: TRBJ2-1; clone size: .; CDR3 protein: CASRSSDRVSNEQFF; CDR3 DNA: TGCGCCAGCAGGTCCTCGGACAGGGTGAGCAATGAGCAGTTCTTC
D gene: .; V gene: TRBV19; J gene: TRBJ2-7; clone size: .; CDR3 protein: CASRKDQGGYEQYF; CDR3 DNA: TGTGCCAGTAGGAAAGACCAGGGGGGATACGAGCAGTACTTC
D gene: .; V gene: TRBV15; J gene: TRBJ1-1; clone size: .; CDR3 protein: CATSVPNTEAFF; CDR3 DNA: TGTGCCACCTCGGTCCCGAACACTGAAGCTTTCTTT
D gene: .; V gene: TRBV7-3; J gene: TRBJ1-1; clone size: .; CDR3 protein: CASSSSGNTEAFF; CDR3 DNA: TGTGCCAGCAGCTCCTCCGGGAACACTGAAGCTTTCTTT
D gene: .; V gene: TRBV28; J gene: TRBJ1-5; clone size: .; CDR3 protein: CASSFSGTTRNQPQHF; CDR3 DNA: TGTGCCAGCAGTTTTTCAGGGACAACCCGCAATCAGCCCCAGCATTTT
D gene: TRBD1; V gene: TRBV5-1; J gene: TRBJ2-5; clone size: .; CDR3 protein: CASSFDRARQGTGETQYF; CDR3 DNA: TGCGCCAGCAGCTTTGACAGGGCTCGGCAGGGGACGGGAGAGACCCAGTACTTC
D gene: .; V gene: TRBV5-1; J gene: TRBJ2-2; clone size: .; CDR3 protein: CASSPSAGTGELFF; CDR3 DNA: TGCGCCAGCAGCCCATCAGCAGGCACCGGGGAGCTGTTTTTT
D gene: TRBD1; V gene: TRBV27; J gene: TRBJ1-1; clone size: few; CDR3 protein: CASRTGTGDTEAFF; CDR3 DNA: TGTGCCAGCAGAACCGGGACAGGGGACACTGAAGCTTTCTTT
D gene: TRBD1; V gene: TRBV20-1; J gene: TRBJ2-1; clone size: once; CDR3 protein: CSAATGAGQFF; CDR3 DNA: TGCAGTGCAGCTACAGGGGCTGGACAGTTCTTC
D gene: TRBD2; V gene: TRBV4-2; J gene: TRBJ2-2; clone size: .; CDR3 protein: CASSQALAGALNTGELFF; CDR3 DNA: TGTGCCAGCAGCCAAGCACTAGCGGGAGCGTTGAACACCGGGGAGCTGTTTTTT
D gene: .; V gene: TRBV7-3; J gene: TRBJ1-1; clone size: few; CDR3 protein: CASSLIGGNTEAFF; CDR3 DNA: TGTGCCAGCAGCTTAATAGGGGGAAACACTGAAGCTTTCTTT
D gene: TRBD1; V gene: TRBV27; J gene: TRBJ1-4; clone size: .; CDR3 protein: CASSYRRDRGPGANEKLFF; CDR3 DNA: TGTGCCAGCAGTTACCGTAGGGACAGGGGGCCGGGAGCTAATGAAAAACTGTTTTTT
D gene: TRBD2; V gene: TRBV3-1/TRBV3-2; J gene: TRBJ2-5; clone size: .; CDR3 protein: CASSLSFGGGGGSGTQETQYF; CDR3 DNA: TGTGCCAGCAGCCTTTCCTTTGGCGGGGGCGGGGGTAGCGGGACCCAAGAGACCCAGTACTTC
D gene: .; V gene: TRBV12-3/TRBV12-4; J gene: TRBJ2-4; clone size: .; CDR3 protein: CASSLGAQNIQYF; CDR3 DNA: TGTGCCAGCAGTTTAGGAGCTCAAAACATTCAGTACTTC
D gene: .; V gene: TRBV28; J gene: TRBJ2-1; clone size: .; CDR3 protein: CASSLGGGSRQFF; CDR3 DNA: TGTGCCAGCAGTTTGGGGGGCGGGAGCCGGCAGTTCTTC
D gene: .; V gene: TRBV5-1; J gene: TRBJ1-2; clone size: .; CDR3 protein: CASSLGRLYGYTF; CDR3 DNA: TGCGCCAGCAGTCTAGGCAGACTCTATGGCTACACCTTC
D gene: .; V gene: TRBV7-2; J gene: TRBJ2-3; clone size: .; CDR3 protein: CASSVLVSTDTQYF; CDR3 DNA: TGTGCCAGCAGCGTACTAGTTAGCACAGATACGCAGTATTTT
D gene: .; V gene: TRBV12-5; J gene: TRBJ1-4; clone size: .; CDR3 protein: CASGLSATNEKLFF; CDR3 DNA: TGTGCTAGTGGTTTATCAGCAACTAATGAAAAACTGTTTTTT
D gene: TRBD2; V gene: TRBV27; J gene: TRBJ2-7; clone size: once; CDR3 protein: CASRREPEGTPEQYF; CDR3 DNA: TGTGCCAGCCGGCGGGAGCCGGAGGGGACTCCCGAGCAGTACTTC
D gene: TRBD1; V gene: TRBV9; J gene: TRBJ2-6; clone size: .; CDR3 protein: CASSGQGAGANVLTF; CDR3 DNA: TGTGCCAGCAGCGGACAGGGTGCTGGGGCCAACGTCCTGACTTTC
D gene: .; V gene: TRBV16; J gene: TRBJ1-3; clone size: .; CDR3 protein: CASSRDIVISSGNTIYF; CDR3 DNA: TGTGCCAGCAGCCGGGACATCGTAATTTCCTCTGGAAACACCATATATTTT
D gene: .; V gene: TRBV4-3; J gene: TRBJ1-2; clone size: few; CDR3 protein: CASSQGDRRHPSYTF; CDR3 DNA: TGCGCCAGCAGCCAAGGAGACAGGCGACACCCCAGCTACACCTTC
D gene: .; V gene: TRBV5-4; J gene: TRBJ1-2; clone size: .; CDR3 protein: CASSPGQNYGYTF; CDR3 DNA: TGTGCCAGCAGCCCCGGACAGAACTATGGCTACACCTTC
D gene: TRBD1; V gene: TRBV7-9; J gene: TRBJ2-4; clone size: .; CDR3 protein: CASSSATGNIQYF; CDR3 DNA: TGTGCCAGCAGCTCCGCGACAGGGAACATTCAGTACTTC
D gene: .; V gene: TRBV7-2; J gene: TRBJ1-2; clone size: .; CDR3 protein: CASSLGRGIDGYTF; CDR3 DNA: TGTGCCAGCAGCTTAGGTAGAGGGATAGATGGCTACACCTTC